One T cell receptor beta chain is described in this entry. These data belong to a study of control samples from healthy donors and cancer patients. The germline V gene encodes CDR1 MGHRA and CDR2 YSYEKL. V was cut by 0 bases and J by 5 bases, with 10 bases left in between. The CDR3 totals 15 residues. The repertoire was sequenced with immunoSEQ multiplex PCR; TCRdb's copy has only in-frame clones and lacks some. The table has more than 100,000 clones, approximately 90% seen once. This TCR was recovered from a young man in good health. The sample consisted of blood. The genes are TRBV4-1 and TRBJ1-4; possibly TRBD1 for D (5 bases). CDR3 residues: CASSQDGARNEKLFF. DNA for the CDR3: TGCGCCAGCAGCCAAGATGGGGCACGGAATGAAAAACTGTTTTTT.